The clone carrying this TCR beta chain was observed once. Its antigen remains unidentified. This specimen comes from a study of T cell repertoires in cytomegalovirus infection. TCRdb re-called the reads with MiXCR, one entry per CDR3 protein. The data hold 110,000 or so distinct CDR3 sequences, with 30% to 35% observed a single time. Study observations and caveats: Identification of carriers of CMV plus the relevant HLA was achieved through cumulative public TCR beta family frequency.

The receptor was derived from a human donor in good health (CMV status not recorded). Some clones in this sample may be carry-over from other donors' samples. Sample: CD8+ T cells from cultured PBMCs, taken from culture after CMV antigen stimulation.

The chain's CDR3 is CASSDRGYAQPQHF. The CDR3 DNA follows: TGTGCCAGCAGTGACAGGGGGTATGCTCAGCCCCAGCATTTT. The chain recombines TRBV27 with TRBJ1-5, with 9 nucleotides matching TRBD1. CDR1 and CDR2 (germline): MNHEY, SMNVEV (reference sequence). The CDR3 covers 14 residues. V lost 5 bases and J lost 6; bases outside the gene matches: 5.